The clone carrying this T cell receptor beta chain was counted once. This sample is drawn from a study of blood T cell repertoires in COVID-19. Study background: From T cells, B-cell-depleted T cells, or PBMCs came the material, which was cDNA or gDNA.

Profiled with immunoSEQ multiplex PCR; TCRdb holds only in-frame clones, not every one. The sample has 280,000 or so clones; approximately 88% are singletons. The CDR3 is 14 residues long. Germline CDR1 reads LNHDA; CDR2 reads SQIVND (reference sequence). The trim removed 9 bases at V and 4 bases at J, leaving 9 bases unmatched. Sequenced input: peripheral blood. J is TRBJ1-1 and V is TRBV19; TRBD1 agrees at 9 bases. The clonotype comes from a woman in her thirties who had recovered from COVID-19. This CDR3 is CASETGGFGTEAFF. CDR3 DNA sequence: TGTGCCAGCGAGACAGGGGGTTTTGGCACTGAAGCTTTCTTT.